The 13 T cell receptor beta chains in this list originate from one sample, sequenced in a study of shared clonotypes between healthy human individuals. Profiled with immunoSEQ multiplex PCR; TCRdb holds only in-frame clones, not every one. The sample shows around 1,900,000 clones, 85% to 95% of them seen only once. Naive CD8 cells, CD45RO-negative and positively selected for CCR7, excluded terminally differentiated effector memory CD45RA+ cells. Sequences were obtained from naive CD8+ T cells from PBMCs. Source of these receptors: a young man in good health. Some clones in this sample may be carry-over from other donors' samples.

The chain carries TRBV4-1 and TRBJ1-2; the D is unclear. The CDR3 is 13 amino acids. Trimming removed 1 base from V and 2 bases from J, with 5 bases in between. The germline CDR1 and CDR2 sequences are MGHRA and YSYEKL. CDR3 nucleotide sequence: TGCGCCAGCAGCCAAGGCAGAAACTATGGCTACACCTTC. This sequence encodes CASSQGRNYGYTF.

The chain carries TRBV21-1 and TRBJ2-7. TRBV21-1 is a listed pseudogene. This CDR3 comprises 12 residues. The CDR3 region is CAAWTVGYEQYF. The CDR3 nucleotides read TGTGCCGCTTGGACGGTGGGCTACGAGCAGTACTTC.

This sequence joins TRBV6-1 and TRBJ2-1; perhaps TRBD2 as D (5 bases). The V and J ends lost 1 base and 6 bases respectively, with 16 bases between them. The CDR3 spans 16 residues. From germline, CDR1 is MNHNS and CDR2 SASEGT. CDR3 sequence: CASSEVGVSFVNEQFF. The CDR3, as DNA: TGTGCCAGCAGTGAAGTGGGAGTCAGCTTCGTCAATGAGCAGTTCTTC.

The CDR3 is CASSPQAGGTYEQYF. For the CDR3, the DNA is TGTGCCAGCAGCCCTCAAGCGGGAGGGACCTACGAGCAGTACTTC. The chain links TRBV7-8 to TRBJ2-7, with 10 bases fitting TRBD2. The CDR3 spans 15 residues. V trimming: 5 bases; J trimming: 2 bases; junction bases outside the gene matches: 6. The germline CDR1 and CDR2 sequences are SGHVS and FQNEAQ.

The genes are TRBV6-6 and TRBJ1-2; D gene unclear. Per the germline V gene, CDR1 is MNHNY and CDR2 is SVGAGI (reference sequence). Trimming stripped 2 bases from V and 3 bases from J, with 10 bases between. The CDR3 is 14 amino acids. The CDR3 reads CASSYLRLDYGYTF. The CDR3 coding sequence is TGTGCCAGCAGTTACCTACGACTGGACTATGGCTACACCTTC.

The chain combines TRBV28 with TRBJ1-1; D may be TRBD1 (6 bases). V dropped 7 bases and J dropped 4 bases, with 22 bases sitting between them. The CDR3 spans 16 residues. Germline values: CDR1 MDHEN, CDR2 SYDVKM. The CDR3 here is CASTRGTLLGVTEAFF. The CDR3 bases are TGTGCCAGCACGCGGGGGACACTTCTAGGGGTCACTGAAGCTTTCTTT.

CDR3 bases: TGCGCCAGCAAAGCCAGGGACTTTACAGATACGCAGTATTTT. It encodes CASKARDFTDTQYF. The rearrangement joins TRBV5-1 to TRBJ2-3, with a tentative D call TRBD2 (6 bases). CDR3 size: 14 residues. Germline V gives CDR1 SGHRS, CDR2 YFSETQ. The V gene lost 6 bases and the J gene lost 3 bases, with 14 bases spanning the gap. Supplemented by reference TRBV5-1 and TRBJ2-3, the full variable domain reads KAGVTQTPRYLIKTRGQQVTLSCSPISGHRSVSWYQQTPGQGLQFLFEYFSETQRNKGNFPGRFSGRQFSNSRSEMNVSTLELGDSALYLCASKARDFTDTQYFGPGTRLTVL.

V gene TRBV7-3 combines with J gene TRBJ2-5; 9 bases agree with TRBD2. The length of the CDR3 is 16 residues. V lost 5 bases, J lost 0 bases, and 7 bases stayed unmatched. The germline V gene encodes CDR1 SGHTA and CDR2 FQGTGA. The CDR3 region has the DNA TGTGCCAGCAGCCCAGCGGGCGGGAGGGACCAAGAGACCCAGTACTTC. Its translation: CASSPAGGRDQETQYF.

The chain couples TRBV12-5 to TRBJ2-7; tentative D call: TRBD2 (6 bases). Germline lookup yields CDR1 LGHNT and CDR2 FRNRAP. V was trimmed by 5 bases and J by 2 bases, leaving 10 bases between them. This CDR3 has 13 amino acids. The CDR3 nucleotides read TGTGCTAGTGGTCCCGGACTACCCTACGAGCAGTACTTC. Translated, it gives CASGPGLPYEQYF.

CDR3: CASSLETSGFPYEQYF. In DNA form, the CDR3 reads TGCGCCAGCAGCTTGGAGACTAGCGGCTTTCCCTACGAGCAGTACTTC. V and J are TRBV5-1 and TRBJ2-7; 9 nucleotides align to TRBD2. This CDR3 contains 16 residues. The ends lost 0 bases at V and 2 bases at J; junction bases unmatched: 6. Germline assignment: CDR1 SGHRS and CDR2 YFSETQ. The full variable domain, with the rest looked up from reference TRBV5-1 and TRBJ2-7, is KAGVTQTPRYLIKTRGQQVTLSCSPISGHRSVSWYQQTPGQGLQFLFEYFSETQRNKGNFPGRFSGRQFSNSRSEMNVSTLELGDSALYLCASSLETSGFPYEQYFGPGTRLTVT.

V and J are TRBV19 and TRBJ2-2; D is uncertain. The CDR3 totals 11 residues. Germline V lookup: CDR1 LNHDA, CDR2 SQIVND (reference sequence). V shed 4 bases and J shed 7 bases, with 4 bases lying between them. The CDR3 is CASSSVGELFF. As DNA, the CDR3 is TGTGCCAGTAGTAGCGTCGGGGAGCTGTTTTTT.

The chain couples TRBV5-1 to TRBJ2-7; 7 bases agree with TRBD1. The CDR3 length is 13 residues. With 8 bases clipped from V and 4 bases from J, the junction kept 9 bases outside the gene matches. Per germline, CDR1 SGHRS and CDR2 YFSETQ. The CDR3 loop reads CASRVDRMYEQYF. The CDR3 DNA reads TGCGCCAGTAGAGTGGACAGGATGTACGAGCAGTACTTC.

CDR3 bases: TGTGCCAGCAGCTTGCGTGACAGGGTTAACACCGGGGAGCTGTTTTTT. This translates into CASSLRDRVNTGELFF. V and J are TRBV5-6 and TRBJ2-2; TRBD1 agrees at 7 bases. CDR1 is SGHDT, CDR2 YYEEEE, per germline. Trimming at V came to 1 base and at J to 2 bases, leaving 5 bases not matched to a gene. The CDR3 has 16 amino acids.